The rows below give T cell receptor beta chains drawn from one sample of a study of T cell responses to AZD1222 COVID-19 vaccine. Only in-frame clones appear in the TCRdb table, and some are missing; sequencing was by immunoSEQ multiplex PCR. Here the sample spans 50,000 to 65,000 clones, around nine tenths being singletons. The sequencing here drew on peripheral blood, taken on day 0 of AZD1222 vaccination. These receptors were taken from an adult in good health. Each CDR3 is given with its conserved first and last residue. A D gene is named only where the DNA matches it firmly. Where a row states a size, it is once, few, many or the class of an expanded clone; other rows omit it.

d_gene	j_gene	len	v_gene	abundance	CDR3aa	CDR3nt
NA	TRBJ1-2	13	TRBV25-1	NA	CASSVGRGYGYTF	TGTGCCAGCAGTGTCGGGAGGGGCTATGGCTACACCTTC
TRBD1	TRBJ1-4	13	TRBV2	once	CASRQGPGEKLFF	TGTGCCAGCAGACAGGGGCCCGGTGAAAAACTGTTTTTT
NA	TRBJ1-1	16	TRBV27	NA	CASRLATGRVNTEAFF	TGTGCCAGCAGGCTAGCTACGGGTAGGGTGAACACTGAAGCTTTCTTT
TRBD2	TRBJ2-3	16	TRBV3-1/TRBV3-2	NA	CASSPSGGGYTDTQYF	TGTGCCAGCAGCCCATCGGGCGGGGGGTACACAGATACGCAGTATTTT
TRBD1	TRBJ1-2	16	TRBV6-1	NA	CASSEGQGERGYGYTF	TGTGCCAGCAGTGAGGGTCAGGGGGAGAGGGGCTATGGCTACACCTTC
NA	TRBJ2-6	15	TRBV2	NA	CASSTFTSGANVLTF	TGTGCCAGCAGTACTTTTACTTCTGGGGCCAACGTCCTGACTTTC
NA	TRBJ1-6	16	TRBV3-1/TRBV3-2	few	CASSQRGALNNSPLHF	TGTGCCAGCAGCCAACGGGGCGCCTTAAATAATTCACCCCTCCACTTT
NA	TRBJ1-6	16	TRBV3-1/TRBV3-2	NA	CASSQGPGLYNSPLHF	TGTGCCAGCAGCCAAGGTCCGGGACTTTATAATTCACCCCTCCACTTT
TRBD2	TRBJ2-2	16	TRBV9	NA	CASSARRGGNTGELFF	TGTGCCAGCAGCGCCCGCCGGGGGGGCAACACCGGGGAGCTGTTTTTT
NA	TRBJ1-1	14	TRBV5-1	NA	CASSPPGQNTEAFF	TGCGCCAGCAGCCCCCCGGGACAAAACACTGAAGCTTTCTTT
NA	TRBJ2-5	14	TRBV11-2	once	CASSLVQIGETQYF	TGTGCCAGCAGCTTAGTACAGATCGGGGAGACCCAGTACTTC
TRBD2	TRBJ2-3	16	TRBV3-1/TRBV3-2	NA	CASSLWTSGGADTQYF	TGTGCCAGCAGCTTATGGACTAGCGGGGGGGCAGATACGCAGTATTTT
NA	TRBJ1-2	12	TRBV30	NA	CAWSVSVYGYTF	TGTGCCTGGAGTGTATCGGTCTATGGCTACACCTTC
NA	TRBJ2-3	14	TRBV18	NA	CASSPSQGTDTQYF	TGTGCCAGCTCACCAAGCCAAGGCACAGATACGCAGTATTTT
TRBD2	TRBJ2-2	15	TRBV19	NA	CASSIYPGRGGELFF	TGTGCCAGTAGTATCTATCCAGGGAGGGGCGGGGAGCTGTTTTTT
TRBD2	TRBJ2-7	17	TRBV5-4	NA	CASSLGGSSGSSYEQYF	TGTGCCAGCAGCTTGGGCGGTTCTAGCGGCAGCTCCTACGAGCAGTACTTC
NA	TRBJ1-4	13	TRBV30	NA	CAWSPGHYEKLFF	TGTGCCTGGAGTCCGGGACATTATGAAAAACTGTTTTTT
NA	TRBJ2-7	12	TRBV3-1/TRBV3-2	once	CASSQAGYEQYF	TGTGCCAGCAGCCAAGCCGGGTACGAGCAGTACTTC
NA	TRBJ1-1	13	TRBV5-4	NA	CASSNTMNTEAFF	TGTGCCAGCAGCAATACTATGAACACTGAAGCTTTCTTT
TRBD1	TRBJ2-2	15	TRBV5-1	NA	CASGAQGADSGELFF	TGCGCCAGCGGCGCTCAGGGGGCGGATTCCGGGGAGCTGTTTTTT
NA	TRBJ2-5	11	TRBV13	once	CASSFLGTQYF	TGTGCCAGCAGCTTTCTTGGGACCCAGTACTTC
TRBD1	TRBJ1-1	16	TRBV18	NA	CASSLRTGSLNTEAFF	TGTGCCAGCTCACTGCGGACAGGCTCACTAAACACTGAAGCTTTCTTT
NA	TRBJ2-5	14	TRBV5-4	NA	CASSSTGREETQYF	TGTGCCAGCAGCTCGACAGGGAGGGAAGAGACCCAGTACTTC
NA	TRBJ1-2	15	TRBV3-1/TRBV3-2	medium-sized	CASSQDSTAGYGYTF	TGTGCCAGCAGCCAAGATTCCACTGCTGGCTATGGCTACACCTTC
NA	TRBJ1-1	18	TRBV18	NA	CASSSGEFTIGANTEAFF	TGTGCCAGCTCATCCGGTGAATTTACAATAGGGGCGAACACTGAAGCTTTCTTT
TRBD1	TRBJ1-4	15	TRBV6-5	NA	CASSADRGPNEKLFF	TGTGCCAGCAGCGCAGACAGGGGCCCTAATGAAAAACTGTTTTTT
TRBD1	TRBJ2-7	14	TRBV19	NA	CASSMGTGTGEQYF	TGTGCCAGTAGTATGGGGACAGGGACGGGCGAGCAGTACTTC
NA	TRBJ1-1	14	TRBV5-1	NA	CASSLGLMNTEAFF	TGCGCCAGCAGCTTGGGACTGATGAACACTGAAGCTTTCTTT
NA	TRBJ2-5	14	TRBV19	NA	CASSIGASWETQYF	TGTGCCAGTAGTATAGGGGCGTCGTGGGAGACCCAGTACTTC
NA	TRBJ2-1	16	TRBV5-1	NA	CASSLVAASSYNEQFF	TGCGCCAGCAGCTTAGTAGCGGCGAGCTCCTACAATGAGCAGTTCTTC
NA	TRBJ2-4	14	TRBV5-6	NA	CASSPDLAKNIQYF	TGTGCCAGCAGCCCAGATCTAGCCAAAAACATTCAGTACTTC
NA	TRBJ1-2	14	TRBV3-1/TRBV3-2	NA	CASSQLARNYGYTF	TGTGCCAGCAGCCAACTCGCCAGAAACTATGGCTACACCTTC
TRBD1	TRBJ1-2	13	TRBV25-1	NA	CASSQGTVYGYTF	TGTGCCAGCAGTCAAGGGACAGTATATGGCTACACCTTC
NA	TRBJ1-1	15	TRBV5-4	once	CASSPVRDMNTEAFF	TGTGCCAGCAGCCCAGTCCGGGATATGAACACTGAAGCTTTCTTT
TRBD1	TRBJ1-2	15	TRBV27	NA	CASSSTGTGGYGYTF	TGTGCCAGCAGTTCGACCGGGACAGGGGGCTATGGCTACACCTTC
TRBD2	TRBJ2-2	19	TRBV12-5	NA	CASGFWTSGGFRFTGELFF	TGTGCTAGTGGTTTCTGGACTAGCGGGGGGTTTAGGTTCACCGGGGAGCTGTTTTTT
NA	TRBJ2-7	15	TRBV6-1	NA	CASSDWSRSSYEQYF	TGTGCCAGCAGTGATTGGTCCCGGAGCTCCTACGAGCAGTACTTC
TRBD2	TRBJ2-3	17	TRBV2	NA	CASKPLAGGRGTDTQYF	TGTGCCAGCAAACCCCTAGCGGGGGGGCGTGGCACAGATACGCAGTATTTT
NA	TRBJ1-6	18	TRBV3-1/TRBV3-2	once	CASSQYSGASSYNSPLHF	TGTGCCAGCAGCCAGTACAGCGGTGCGAGCTCCTATAATTCACCCCTCCACTTT